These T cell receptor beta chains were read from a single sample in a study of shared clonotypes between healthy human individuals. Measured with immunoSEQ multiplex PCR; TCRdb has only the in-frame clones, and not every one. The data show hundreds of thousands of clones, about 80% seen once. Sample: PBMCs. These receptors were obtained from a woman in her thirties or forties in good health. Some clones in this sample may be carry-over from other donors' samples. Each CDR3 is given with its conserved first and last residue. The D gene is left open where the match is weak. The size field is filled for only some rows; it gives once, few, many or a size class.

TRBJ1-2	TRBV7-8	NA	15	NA	TGTGCCAGCAGCTTAGGGTTGGCCGAGAACTATGGCTACACCTTC	CASSLGLAENYGYTF
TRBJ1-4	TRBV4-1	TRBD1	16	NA	TGCGCCAGCAGCCTCGGGACAGGGGTTCTTGGTGAAAAACTGTTTTTT	CASSLGTGVLGEKLFF
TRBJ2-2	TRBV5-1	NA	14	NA	TGCGCCAGCAAAGGACAGACCAACACCGGGGAGCTGTTTTTT	CASKGQTNTGELFF
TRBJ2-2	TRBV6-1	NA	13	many	TGTGCCAGCACGTATAGGGAGGCCGGGGAGCTGTTTTTT	CASTYREAGELFF
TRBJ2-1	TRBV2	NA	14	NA	TGTGCCAGCAGTGCACAGGGGGGGTACAATGAGCAGTTCTTC	CASSAQGGYNEQFF
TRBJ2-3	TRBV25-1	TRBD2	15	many	TGTGCCAGCAGTTCTAGACTAGCAGGCACAGATACGCAGTATTTT	CASSSRLAGTDTQYF
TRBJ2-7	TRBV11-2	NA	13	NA	TGTGCCAGCAGCTTAGATAGAGGGGGCGAGCAGTACTTC	CASSLDRGGEQYF
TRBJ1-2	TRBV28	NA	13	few	TGTGCCAGCAGCCCAGGACATTTTTATGGCTACACCTTC	CASSPGHFYGYTF
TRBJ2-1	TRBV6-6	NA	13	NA	TGTGCCAGCAAAGGCGGGATCGGCAATGAGCAGTTCTTC	CASKGGIGNEQFF
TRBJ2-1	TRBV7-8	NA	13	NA	TGTGCCAGCGGGGAAGGGCCAGTGAATGAGCAGTTCTTC	CASGEGPVNEQFF
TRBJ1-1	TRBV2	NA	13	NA	TGTGCCAGCAGGAATAATGAGAGGACTGAAGCTTTCTTT	CASRNNERTEAFF
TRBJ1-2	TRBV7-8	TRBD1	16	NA	TGTGCCAGCAGCTTATCGCTTCGGGACAGGGGGCCTGGCTACACCTTC	CASSLSLRDRGPGYTF
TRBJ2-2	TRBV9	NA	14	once	TGTGCCAGCACCCCCCGGATCGAAACCGGGGAGCTGTTTTTT	CASTPRIETGELFF
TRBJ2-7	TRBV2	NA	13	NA	TGTGCCAGGGCATCTACAGGGTCGGACGAGCAGTACTTC	CARASTGSDEQYF
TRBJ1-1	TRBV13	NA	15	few	TGTGCCAGCAGCTTAGGCCGAGGGAAGAACACTGAAGCTTTCTTT	CASSLGRGKNTEAFF
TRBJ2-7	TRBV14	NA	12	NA	TGTGCCAGCAGCCACTCGAGCTACGAGCAGTACTTC	CASSHSSYEQYF
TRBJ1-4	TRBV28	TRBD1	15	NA	TGTGCCAGCAACTTGCCAGGGGGGAGTAATGAAAAACTGTTTTTT	CASNLPGGSNEKLFF
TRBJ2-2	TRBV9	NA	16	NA	TGTGCCAGCGGGTCGTGGGACCGCGCGAACACCGGGGAGCTGTTTTTT	CASGSWDRANTGELFF
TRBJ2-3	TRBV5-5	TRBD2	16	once	TGTGCCAGCATCTCTGCTCTAGCGGGAGCTACAGATACGCAGTATTTT	CASISALAGATDTQYF
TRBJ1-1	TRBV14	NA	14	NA	TGTGCCAGCAGCCCCTCCAGGGTACCCACTGAAGCTTTCTTT	CASSPSRVPTEAFF
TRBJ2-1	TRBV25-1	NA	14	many	TGTGCCAGCAGTGACAGCGGATCTTACAATGAGCAGTTCTTC	CASSDSGSYNEQFF
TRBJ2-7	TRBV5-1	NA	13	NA	TGCGCCAGCAGCCCGGGACGCCTATACGAGCAGTACTTC	CASSPGRLYEQYF
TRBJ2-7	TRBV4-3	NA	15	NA	TGCGCCAGCAGCCAAGAATTCCAGGGACCCTACGAGCAGTACTTC	CASSQEFQGPYEQYF
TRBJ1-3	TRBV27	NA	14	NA	TGTGCCAGCAGTACCATCCGGGGCGCGGACACCATATATTTT	CASSTIRGADTIYF
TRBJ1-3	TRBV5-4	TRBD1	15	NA	TGTGCCAGCAGCATCGGACAGGGGGCTCAAAACACCATATATTTT	CASSIGQGAQNTIYF
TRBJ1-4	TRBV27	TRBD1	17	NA	TGTGCCAGCAGTCCGGGACAGGGGGCTACTACAGGAGAAAAACTGTTTTTT	CASSPGQGATTGEKLFF
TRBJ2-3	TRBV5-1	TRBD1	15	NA	TGCGCCAGCAGCGGGACAGTGAAGGGCACAGATACGCAGTATTTT	CASSGTVKGTDTQYF
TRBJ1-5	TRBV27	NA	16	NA	TGTGCCAGCAGTCCCTGGGGGCAGGGAGGCAATCAGCCCCAGCATTTT	CASSPWGQGGNQPQHF
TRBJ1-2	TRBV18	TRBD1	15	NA	TGTGCCAGCTCACCAAAGGCAGGGGGCGATTGGGGCTACACCTTC	CASSPKAGGDWGYTF
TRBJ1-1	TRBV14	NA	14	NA	TGTGCCAGCAGCCCCCTTGGGGGGGGCACTGAAGCTTTCTTT	CASSPLGGGTEAFF
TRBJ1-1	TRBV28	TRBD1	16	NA	TGTGCCAGCAGTTTCAGGGGGCCGGGGAGGAACACTGAAGCTTTCTTT	CASSFRGPGRNTEAFF
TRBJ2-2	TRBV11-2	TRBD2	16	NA	TGTGCCAGCAGCCCAGGGACTAGCGGGGGGTCCGGGGAGCTGTTTTTT	CASSPGTSGGSGELFF
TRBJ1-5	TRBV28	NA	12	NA	TGTGCCAGTACCACCCCGGAGAAGCCCCAGCATTTT	CASTTPEKPQHF
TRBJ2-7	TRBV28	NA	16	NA	TGTGCCAGCAGCTCACCTAGGGAACCCCCTACCTACGAGCAGTACTTC	CASSSPREPPTYEQYF
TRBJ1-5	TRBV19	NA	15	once	TGTGCCAGTAGTATGGACGGATATAGCAATCAGCCCCAGCATTTT	CASSMDGYSNQPQHF
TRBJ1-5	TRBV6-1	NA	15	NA	TGTGCCAGCAGACAACAGGGAGTGTTTCATCAGCCCCAGCATTTT	CASRQQGVFHQPQHF
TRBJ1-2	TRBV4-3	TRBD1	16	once	TGCGCCAGCAGCCAAGGGCGCCAGGGGGCGGTCTATGGCTACACCTTC	CASSQGRQGAVYGYTF
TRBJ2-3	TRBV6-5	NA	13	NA	TGTGCCAGCAGTTACGCTAGCACAGATACGCAGTATTTT	CASSYASTDTQYF
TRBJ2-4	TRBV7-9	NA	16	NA	TGTGCCAGCAGCTTGGGGGGACTTCTAGCCAAAAACATTCAGTACTTC	CASSLGGLLAKNIQYF
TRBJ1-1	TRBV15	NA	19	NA	TGTGCCACCAGCAGAGATATGGGCGGTCGGGCAGGGAGGAACACTGAAGCTTTCTTT	CATSRDMGGRAGRNTEAFF
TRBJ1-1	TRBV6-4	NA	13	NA	TGTGCCAGCAGTGCACAGGATAACACTGAAGCTTTCTTT	CASSAQDNTEAFF
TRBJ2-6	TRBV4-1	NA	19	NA	TGCGCCAGCAGCCGTCCGGGACCCAAAGGAAGCTCTGGGGCCAACGTCCTGACTTTC	CASSRPGPKGSSGANVLTF
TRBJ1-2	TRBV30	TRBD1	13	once	TGTGCCTGGAGTGTGGGGGACAGGGTCGGCTACACCTTC	CAWSVGDRVGYTF
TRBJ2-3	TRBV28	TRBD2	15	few	TGTGCCAGCAGTCCCCTAGCGGGAGCGCCAGATACGCAGTATTTT	CASSPLAGAPDTQYF
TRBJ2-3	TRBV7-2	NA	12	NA	TGTGCCAGCACCGCTAGCACAGATACGCAGTATTTT	CASTASTDTQYF
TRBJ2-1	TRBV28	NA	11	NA	TGTGCCAGTAGGGGTTTCGATGAGCAGTTCTTC	CASRGFDEQFF
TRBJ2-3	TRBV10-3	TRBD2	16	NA	TGTGCCATCAGTGATTCGGGACTAGCGGGCTCAGATACGCAGTATTTT	CAISDSGLAGSDTQYF
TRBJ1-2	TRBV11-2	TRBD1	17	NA	TGTGCCAGCAGAACTAGGGGGCAGGGACAGGGGAGATATGGCTACACCTTC	CASRTRGQGQGRYGYTF
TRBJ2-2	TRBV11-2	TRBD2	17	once	TGTGCCAGCAGCTTAGGGACTAGCGGGAGGTTTACCGGGGAGCTGTTTTTT	CASSLGTSGRFTGELFF
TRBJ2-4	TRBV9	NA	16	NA	TGTGCCAGCAGCGTAGGAGGGGGAACGGGAGAAAACATTCAGTACTTC	CASSVGGGTGENIQYF
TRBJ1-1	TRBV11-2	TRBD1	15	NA	TGTGCCAGCAGCTTCCTGGACAGGGCGTACACTGAAGCTTTCTTT	CASSFLDRAYTEAFF
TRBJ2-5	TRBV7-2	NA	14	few	TGTGCCAGCAGCACTGGACTTATTCAAGAGACCCAGTACTTC	CASSTGLIQETQYF
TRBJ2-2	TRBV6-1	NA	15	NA	TGTGCCAGCAGTGCTCGGGGAGGGAACACCGGGGAGCTGTTTTTT	CASSARGGNTGELFF
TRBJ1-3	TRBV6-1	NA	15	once	TGTGCCAGCAGTGAAGCAAACAGCCGCGGAAACACCATATATTTT	CASSEANSRGNTIYF
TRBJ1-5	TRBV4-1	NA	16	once	TGCGCCAGCAGCCAGAGCCGAACCCTGAGCAATCAGCCCCAGCATTTT	CASSQSRTLSNQPQHF